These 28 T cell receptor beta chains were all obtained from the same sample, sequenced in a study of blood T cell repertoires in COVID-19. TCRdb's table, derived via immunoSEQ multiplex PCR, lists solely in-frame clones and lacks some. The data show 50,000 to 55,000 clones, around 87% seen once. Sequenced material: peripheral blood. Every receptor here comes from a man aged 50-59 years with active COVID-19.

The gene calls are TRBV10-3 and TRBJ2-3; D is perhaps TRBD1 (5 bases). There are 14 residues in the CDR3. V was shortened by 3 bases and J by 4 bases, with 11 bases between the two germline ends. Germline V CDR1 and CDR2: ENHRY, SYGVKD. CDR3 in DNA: TGTGCCATCAGTGACGACAGCTTCGCAGATACGCAGTATTTT. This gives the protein CAISDDSFADTQYF.

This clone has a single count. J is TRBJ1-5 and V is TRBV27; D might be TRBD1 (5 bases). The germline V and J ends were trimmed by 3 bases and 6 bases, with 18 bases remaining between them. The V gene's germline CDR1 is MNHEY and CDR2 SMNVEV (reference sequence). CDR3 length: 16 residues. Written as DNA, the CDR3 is TGTGCCAGCAGTTTCTTGGGGAGGGGAGCGATTCAGCCCCAGCATTTT. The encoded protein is CASSFLGRGAIQPQHF.

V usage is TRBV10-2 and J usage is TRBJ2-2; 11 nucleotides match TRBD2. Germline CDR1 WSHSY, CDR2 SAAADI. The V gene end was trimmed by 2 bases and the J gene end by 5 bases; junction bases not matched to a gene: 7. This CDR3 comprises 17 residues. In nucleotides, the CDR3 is TGCGCCAGCAGTGAGCCACTAGCGGGAGTGAGAACCGGGGAGCTGTTTTTT. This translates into CASSEPLAGVRTGELFF.

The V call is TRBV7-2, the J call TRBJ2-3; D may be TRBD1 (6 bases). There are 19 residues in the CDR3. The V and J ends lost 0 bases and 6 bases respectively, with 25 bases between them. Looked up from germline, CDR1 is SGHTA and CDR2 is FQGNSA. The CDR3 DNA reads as TGTGCCAGCAGCTTAGCGCGAAGTCCAGGGGCTGGCTGGGGCGATACGCAGTATTTT. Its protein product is CASSLARSPGAGWGDTQYF. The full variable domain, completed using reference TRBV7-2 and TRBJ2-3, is GAGVSQSPSNKVTEKGKDVELRCDPISGHTALYWYRQSLGQGLEFLIYFQGNSAPDKSGLPSDRFSAERTGGSVSTLTIQRTQQEDSAVYLCASSLARSPGAGWGDTQYFGPGTRLTVL.

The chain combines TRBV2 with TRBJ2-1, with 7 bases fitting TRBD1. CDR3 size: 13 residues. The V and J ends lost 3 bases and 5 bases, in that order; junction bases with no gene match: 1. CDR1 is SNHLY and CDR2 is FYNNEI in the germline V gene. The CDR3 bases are TGTGCCAGCAGTGACGGACAGGACAATGAGCAGTTCTTC. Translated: CASSDGQDNEQFF.

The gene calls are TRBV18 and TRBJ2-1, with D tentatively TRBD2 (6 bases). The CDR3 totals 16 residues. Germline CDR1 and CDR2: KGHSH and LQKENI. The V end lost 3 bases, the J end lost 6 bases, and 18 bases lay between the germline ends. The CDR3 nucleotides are TGTGCCAGCTCACCTCCTCAGGAGGGGTACGGCAATGAGCAGTTCTTC. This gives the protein CASSPPQEGYGNEQFF.

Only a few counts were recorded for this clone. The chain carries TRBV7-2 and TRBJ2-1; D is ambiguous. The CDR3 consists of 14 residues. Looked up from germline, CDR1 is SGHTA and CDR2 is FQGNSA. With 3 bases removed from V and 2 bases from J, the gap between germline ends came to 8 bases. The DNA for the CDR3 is TGTGCCAGCAGCTTTGCAGGTACCTACAATGAGCAGTTCTTC. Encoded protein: CASSFAGTYNEQFF.

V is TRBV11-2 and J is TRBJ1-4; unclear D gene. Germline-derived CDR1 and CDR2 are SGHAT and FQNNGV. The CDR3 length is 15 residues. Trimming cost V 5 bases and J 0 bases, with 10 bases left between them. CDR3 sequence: CASSRRSSTNEKLFF. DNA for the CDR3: TGTGCCAGCAGCCGGCGGTCCTCAACTAATGAAAAACTGTTTTTT.

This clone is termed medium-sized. The CDR3 sequence: CASSQERTGANTGELFF. The CDR3 nucleotides are TGCGCCAGCAGCCAAGAAAGGACAGGGGCGAACACCGGGGAGCTGTTTTTT. V gene TRBV4-3 combines with J gene TRBJ2-2; 9 bases line up with TRBD1. With 0 bases clipped from V and 0 bases from J, the junction kept 2 bases outside the gene matches. The CDR3 consists of 17 residues. Germline CDR1 reads LGHNA; CDR2 reads YSLEER.

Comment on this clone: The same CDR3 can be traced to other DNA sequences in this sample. The CDR3 region is CASSIGGGSYNEQFF. In nucleotides, the CDR3 is TGTGCCAGTAGTATTGGGGGCGGGAGCTACAATGAGCAGTTCTTC. The chain combines TRBV19 with TRBJ2-1, with a weak D call TRBD2 (7 bases). CDR1 and CDR2 from the germline V gene are LNHDA and SQIVND (reference sequence). With 3 bases removed from V and 3 bases from J, the gap between germline ends came to 12 bases. There are 15 residues in the CDR3.

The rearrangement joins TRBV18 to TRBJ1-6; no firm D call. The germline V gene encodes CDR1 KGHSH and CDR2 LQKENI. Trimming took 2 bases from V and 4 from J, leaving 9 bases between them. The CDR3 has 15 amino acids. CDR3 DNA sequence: TGTGCCAGCTCACCAGCCGGGAGGTATAATTCACCCCTCCACTTT. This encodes CASSPAGRYNSPLHF.

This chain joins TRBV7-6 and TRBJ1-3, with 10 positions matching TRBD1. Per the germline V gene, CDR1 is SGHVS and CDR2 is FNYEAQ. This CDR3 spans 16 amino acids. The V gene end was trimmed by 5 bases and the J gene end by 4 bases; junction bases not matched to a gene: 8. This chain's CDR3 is CASSLGQGSLGNTIYF. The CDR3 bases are TGTGCCAGCAGCCTGGGACAGGGGTCTTTGGGAAACACCATATATTTT.

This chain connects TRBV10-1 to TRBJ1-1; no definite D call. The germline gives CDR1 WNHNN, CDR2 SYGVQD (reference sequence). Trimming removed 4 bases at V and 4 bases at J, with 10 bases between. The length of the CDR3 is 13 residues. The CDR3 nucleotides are TGCGCCAGCAGTGGTGCGGGTCGCACTGAAGCTTTCTTT. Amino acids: CASSGAGRTEAFF.

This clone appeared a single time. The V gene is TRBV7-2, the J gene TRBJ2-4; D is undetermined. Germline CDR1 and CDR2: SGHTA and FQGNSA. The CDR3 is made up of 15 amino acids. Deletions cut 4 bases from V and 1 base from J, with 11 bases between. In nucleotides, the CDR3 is TGTGCCAGCAGCTCCCCGGTGTGGGCCAAAAACATTCAGTACTTC. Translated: CASSSPVWAKNIQYF.

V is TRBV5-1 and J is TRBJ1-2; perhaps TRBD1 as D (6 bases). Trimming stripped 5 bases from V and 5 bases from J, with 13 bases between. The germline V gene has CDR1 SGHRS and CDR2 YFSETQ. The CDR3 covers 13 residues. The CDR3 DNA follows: TGCGCCAGCAGTATGGGACATTCGTATGGCTACACCTTC. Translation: CASSMGHSYGYTF.

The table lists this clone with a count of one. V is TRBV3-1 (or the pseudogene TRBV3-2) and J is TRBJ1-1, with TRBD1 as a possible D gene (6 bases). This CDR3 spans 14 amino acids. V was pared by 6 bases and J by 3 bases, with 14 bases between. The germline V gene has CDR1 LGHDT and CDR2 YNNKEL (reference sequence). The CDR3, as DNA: TGTGCCAGCAGGAACAGGGTTGAGGACACTGAAGCTTTCTTT. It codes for CASRNRVEDTEAFF.

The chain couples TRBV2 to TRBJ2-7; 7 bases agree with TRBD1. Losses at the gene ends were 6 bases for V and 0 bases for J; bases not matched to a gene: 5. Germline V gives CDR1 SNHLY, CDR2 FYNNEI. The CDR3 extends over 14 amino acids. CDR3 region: CASRRDRVSYEQYF. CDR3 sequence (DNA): TGTGCCAGCAGACGAGACAGGGTCTCCTACGAGCAGTACTTC.

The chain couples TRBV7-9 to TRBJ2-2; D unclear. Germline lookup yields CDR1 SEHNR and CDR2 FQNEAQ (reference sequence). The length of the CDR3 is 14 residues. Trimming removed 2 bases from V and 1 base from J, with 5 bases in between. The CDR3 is CASSLRQNTGELFF. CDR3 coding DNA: TGTGCCAGCAGCTTACGACAGAACACCGGGGAGCTGTTTTTT.

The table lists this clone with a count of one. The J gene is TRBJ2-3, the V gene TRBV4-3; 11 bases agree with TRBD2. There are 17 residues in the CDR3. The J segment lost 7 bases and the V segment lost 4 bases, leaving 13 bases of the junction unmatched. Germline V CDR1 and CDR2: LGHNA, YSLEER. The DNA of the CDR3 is TGCGCCAGCAGCCCGACCCCTAGCGGGGGGTTGGTAAATACGCAGTATTTT. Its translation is CASSPTPSGGLVNTQYF.

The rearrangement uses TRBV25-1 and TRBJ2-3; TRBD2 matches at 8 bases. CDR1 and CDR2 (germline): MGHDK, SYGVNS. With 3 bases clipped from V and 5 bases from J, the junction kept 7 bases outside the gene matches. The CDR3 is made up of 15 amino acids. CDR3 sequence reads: CASSDRGTSLDTQYF. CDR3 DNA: TGTGCCAGCAGTGACCGCGGGACTAGTTTAGATACGCAGTATTTT.

CDR3 DNA sequence: TGCAGCGCCCTCCAGCGGGGGGGATTCACAGATACGCAGTATTTT. It translates to CSALQRGGFTDTQYF. This chain uses TRBV29-1 with TRBJ2-3, with 10 positions matching TRBD2. Germline V gene data show CDR1 as SQVTM and CDR2 as ANQGSEA. The CDR3 extends over 15 amino acids. V trimming: 7 bases; J trimming: 2 bases; junction bases outside the gene matches: 9.

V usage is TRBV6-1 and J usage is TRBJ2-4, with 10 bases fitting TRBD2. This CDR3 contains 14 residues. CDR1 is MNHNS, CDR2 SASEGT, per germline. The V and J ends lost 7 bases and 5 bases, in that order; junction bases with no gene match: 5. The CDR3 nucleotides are TGTGCCAGCACCTTTGGGACTAGCGAAAACATTCAGTACTTC. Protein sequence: CASTFGTSENIQYF.

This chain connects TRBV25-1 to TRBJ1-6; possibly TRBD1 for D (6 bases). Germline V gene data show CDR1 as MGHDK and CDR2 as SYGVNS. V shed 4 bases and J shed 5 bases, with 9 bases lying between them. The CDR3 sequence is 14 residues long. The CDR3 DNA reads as TGTGCCAGCAGTGGGACAGTCAATAATTCACCCCTCCACTTT. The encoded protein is CASSGTVNNSPLHF.

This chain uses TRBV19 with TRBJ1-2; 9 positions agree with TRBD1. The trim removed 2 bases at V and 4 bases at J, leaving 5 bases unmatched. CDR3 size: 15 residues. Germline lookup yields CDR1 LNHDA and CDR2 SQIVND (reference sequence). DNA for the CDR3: TGTGCCAGTAGTATACACGGGACAGGGAGCTATGGCTACACCTTC. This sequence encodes CASSIHGTGSYGYTF.

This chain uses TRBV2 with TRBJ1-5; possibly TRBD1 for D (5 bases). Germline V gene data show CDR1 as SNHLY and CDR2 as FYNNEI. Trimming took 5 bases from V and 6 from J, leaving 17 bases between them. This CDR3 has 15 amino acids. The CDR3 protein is CASSPGGITLQPQHF. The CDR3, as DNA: TGTGCCAGCAGTCCCGGGGGTATTACACTTCAGCCCCAGCATTTT.

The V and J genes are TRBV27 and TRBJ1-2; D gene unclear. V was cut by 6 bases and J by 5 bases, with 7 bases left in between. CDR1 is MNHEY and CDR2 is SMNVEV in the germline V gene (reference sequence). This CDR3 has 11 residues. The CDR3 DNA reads TGTGCCAGCAGCAATTTTTATGGCTACACCTTC. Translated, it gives CASSNFYGYTF.

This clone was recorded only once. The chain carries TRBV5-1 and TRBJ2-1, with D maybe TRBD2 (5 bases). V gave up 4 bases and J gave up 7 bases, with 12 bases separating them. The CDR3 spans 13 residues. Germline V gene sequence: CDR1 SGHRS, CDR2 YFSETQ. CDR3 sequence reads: CASSLGVDNEQFF. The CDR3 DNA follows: TGCGCCAGCAGCCTCGGGGTAGATAATGAGCAGTTCTTC.

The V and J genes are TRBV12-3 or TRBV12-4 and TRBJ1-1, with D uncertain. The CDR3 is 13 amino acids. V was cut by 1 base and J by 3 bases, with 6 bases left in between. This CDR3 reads CASSLVQYTEAFF. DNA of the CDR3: TGTGCCAGCAGTTTAGTCCAGTACACTGAAGCTTTCTTT.